This TCR beta chain was obtained from a study of neurological immune-mediated disorders. The cDNA was synthesized by means of template-switch 5'RACE, which was carried out with 10-nucleotide random UMIs. TCRdb itself ran the 5' RACE reads through MiXCR, one entry per CDR3 protein. The sample lists about 20,000 distinct CDR3 sequences, 2.6% occurring once. Germline CDR1 and CDR2: GTSNPN and SVGIG (reference sequence). This CDR3 is built from 12 residues. V lost 2 bases and J lost 5, with 8 bases in between. This clonotype was seen many times. The sample was PBMCs. The chain has TRBV30 and TRBJ2-3; no definite D call. This clonotype originated in a woman aged 18-35 years with multiple sclerosis. The CDR3 DNA sequence: TGTGCCTGGAGTTTGCGATTAGATACGCAGTATTTT. This gives the protein CAWSLRLDTQYF.